The present T cell receptor (beta chain) was sequenced within a study of identical twins. Overall study results and limits: Partial confounding of zero-insertion analyses by invariant MAIT and iNKT cells was possible.

In germline, CDR1 is LGHDT, CDR2 YNNKEL (reference sequence). V gave up 4 bases and J gave up 1 base, with 10 bases separating them. The CDR3 covers 14 residues. TCRdb re-analysed the 5' RACE reads in MiXCR, keeping a single row per CDR3 protein. The table shows some 1,700,000 distinct CDR3 sequences, with under 35% occurring only once. A note on this clonotype: The antigen is not known.

Material: cord blood. The rearrangement joins TRBV3-1 to TRBJ1-1; a weak D match, TRBD1 (6 bases). The clonotype originates from a newborn girl in good health. Written as DNA, the CDR3 is TGTGCCAGCAGCCGAGGGGGACAGAACACTGAAGCTTTCTTT. It specifies CASSRGGQNTEAFF.